The rows below give T cell receptor beta chains drawn from one sample of a study of OX40 agonist ivuxolimab in advanced cancers. The protocol was immunoSEQ multiplex PCR, while the TCRdb copy is restricted to in-frame clones and leaves out a portion. In the table there are tens of thousands of clones, roughly 87% of which are singletons. The specimen comprised CD4+ or CD8+ T cells sorted from blood, sampled in a trial of the OX40 agonist ivuxolimab. The receptors originated from an adult with an advanced solid tumor such as melanoma, head and neck, liver or kidney cancer. CDR3s include the opening cysteine and the closing phenylalanine or tryptophan. Fields, in order: clone size, V gene, J gene, D gene, CDR3 protein, CDR3 DNA. A D gene is named only where the DNA matches it firmly. Clone size appears in some rows only: once, few, many, or a class for an expanded clone.

>-|TRBV6-1|TRBJ1-6|-
CASRSQVPSPLHF
TGTGCCAGCAGGTCGCAAGTCCCCTCGCCCCTCCACTTT
>-|TRBV5-1|TRBJ1-4|-
CASSLKGDGWGEKLFF
TGCGCCAGCAGCTTGAAGGGTGACGGATGGGGGGAGAAACTGTTTTTT
>-|TRBV2|TRBJ1-4|TRBD1
CASIYRGYEKLFF
TGTGCCAGCATATACAGGGGGTACGAAAAACTGTTTTTT
>-|TRBV27|TRBJ1-5|-
CASRRMGGHGQPQHF
TGTGCCAGCAGGCGAATGGGGGGGCACGGACAGCCCCAGCATTTT
>-|TRBV5-4|TRBJ1-6|-
CASSSRDMGSPLHF
TGTGCCAGCAGCTCCCGGGACATGGGTTCACCCCTCCACTTT
>-|TRBV9|TRBJ2-3|-
CASSRDSTDTQYF
TGTGCCAGCAGCAGGGACAGCACAGATACGCAGTATTTT
>-|TRBV5-1|TRBJ1-2|TRBD1
CASSLSTGVGDGYTF
TGCGCCAGCAGCTTGTCCACAGGGGTGGGAGATGGCTACACCTTC
>-|TRBV6-6|TRBJ2-2|-
CASSPGFTGELFF
TGTGCCAGCAGTCCAGGCTTTACCGGGGAGCTGTTTTTT
>-|TRBV27|TRBJ2-3|-
CASSFFLGGASASDTQYF
TGTGCCAGCAGTTTCTTCCTAGGTGGGGCTTCGGCTTCAGATACGCAGTATTTT
>-|TRBV2|TRBJ1-2|-
CASSEKQTYGYTF
TGTGCCAGCAGTGAAAAACAGACCTATGGCTACACCTTC
>-|TRBV28|TRBJ1-2|TRBD1
CASSTGGREGYTF
TGTGCCAGCAGCACAGGGGGAAGGGAGGGCTACACCTTC
>-|TRBV19|TRBJ1-1|-
CASLTGLGAFF
TGTGCCAGTCTCACAGGGTTGGGAGCTTTCTTT
>-|TRBV9|TRBJ1-2|TRBD1
CASSVQTGGGYTF
TGTGCCAGCAGCGTACAGACAGGGGGTGGCTACACCTTC
>-|TRBV2|TRBJ2-2|TRBD1
CASNGRTGNTGELFF
TGTGCCAGCAATGGCAGGACAGGGAACACCGGGGAGCTGTTTTTT
>-|TRBV11-2|TRBJ2-2|-
CASSSGANTGELFF
TGTGCCAGCAGCTCAGGTGCGAACACCGGGGAGCTGTTTTTT
>once|TRBV2|TRBJ2-7|TRBD2
CASSQSGGFNYEQYF
TGTGCCAGCAGCCAGAGCGGGGGTTTTAACTACGAGCAGTACTTC
>-|TRBV7-9|TRBJ2-1|-
CASSFNPPAGLKSSEQFF
TGTGCCAGCAGCTTTAATCCACCTGCTGGACTTAAGTCAAGTGAGCAGTTCTTC
>-|TRBV19|TRBJ1-2|-
CASSIASVSYGYTF
TGTGCCAGTAGTATAGCTTCGGTGAGCTATGGCTACACCTTC